Following are 6 T cell receptor beta chains from one sample sequenced in a study of cytomegalovirus exposure and HLA in healthy donors. Both 60 Vbeta primers and 13 Jbeta primers went into the PCR. The data were produced by immunoSEQ multiplex PCR, yet TCRdb's version contains in-frame clones alone and is incomplete. The sample has under 120,000 clones; 74% are singletons. Specimen: PBMCs. These TCRs come from a man between 45 and 60 years old in good health and CMV-seropositive.

The chain recombines TRBV7-8 with TRBJ2-1; 10 nucleotides line up with TRBD2. The CDR3 sequence is 15 residues long. Per the germline V gene, CDR1 is SGHVS and CDR2 is FQNEAQ. The V and J ends lost 0 bases and 9 bases, in that order; junction bases with no gene match: 5. The CDR3 DNA reads as TGTGCCAGCAGCTTAGCCCGGACTAGCGGAGCTGAGCAGTTCTTC. Translation gives CASSLARTSGAEQFF.

This clone was observed a few times. A read error may produce the germline difference seen at one junction end. The chain links TRBV6-1 to TRBJ2-6; D is possibly TRBD1 (5 bases). Germline loops: CDR1 MNHNS, CDR2 SASEGT. The CDR3 contains 17 residues. The CDR3 nucleotides read TGTGCCAGCAGTGCGACGTTTCAGGGTTTTGGGGCCAACGGCCTGACTTTC. Translation: CASSATFQGFGANGLTF.

V gene TRBV14 combines with J gene TRBJ2-5; 9 nucleotides align to TRBD2. V lost 3 bases to trimming and J lost 2 bases; unmatched junction nucleotides: 4. The CDR3 contains 15 residues. Germline lookup yields CDR1 SGHDN and CDR2 FVKESK. Here the CDR3 reads CASSQALAGQETQYF. CDR3 nucleotide sequence: TGTGCCAGCAGCCAGGCGCTAGCGGGACAAGAGACCCAGTACTTC.

The rearrangement joins TRBV5-6 to TRBJ1-2, with D possibly TRBD1 on 6 matching bases. The V gene's germline CDR1 is SGHDT and CDR2 YYEEEE. The CDR3 spans 16 residues. The V gene lost 0 bases and the J gene lost 4 bases, with 16 bases spanning the gap. The DNA for the CDR3 is TGTGCCAGCAGCTTGGCCGGGGGGGGCTTAAGCTATGGCTACACCTTC. Protein sequence: CASSLAGGGLSYGYTF.

The rearrangement uses TRBV28 and TRBJ2-5; 8 nucleotides line up with TRBD1. The closer fit of TRBJ2-7 to the DNA end suggests the J call may be wrong. The CDR3 is 15 amino acids. Germline CDR1 and CDR2: MDHEN and SYDVKM. The CDR3 reads CASSLYVTGGDEQYF. CDR3 bases: TGTGCCAGCAGTTTGTACGTAACAGGGGGTGACGAGCAGTACTTC.

The chain recombines TRBV2 with TRBJ1-2; tentative D call: TRBD1 (5 bases). The germline V gene has CDR1 SNHLY and CDR2 FYNNEI. Trimming removed 5 bases at V and 4 bases at J, with 11 bases between. The length of the CDR3 is 13 residues. CDR3 DNA: TGTGCCAGCAGTCCCCAGGGCCTCTATGGCTACACCTTC. It codes for CASSPQGLYGYTF.